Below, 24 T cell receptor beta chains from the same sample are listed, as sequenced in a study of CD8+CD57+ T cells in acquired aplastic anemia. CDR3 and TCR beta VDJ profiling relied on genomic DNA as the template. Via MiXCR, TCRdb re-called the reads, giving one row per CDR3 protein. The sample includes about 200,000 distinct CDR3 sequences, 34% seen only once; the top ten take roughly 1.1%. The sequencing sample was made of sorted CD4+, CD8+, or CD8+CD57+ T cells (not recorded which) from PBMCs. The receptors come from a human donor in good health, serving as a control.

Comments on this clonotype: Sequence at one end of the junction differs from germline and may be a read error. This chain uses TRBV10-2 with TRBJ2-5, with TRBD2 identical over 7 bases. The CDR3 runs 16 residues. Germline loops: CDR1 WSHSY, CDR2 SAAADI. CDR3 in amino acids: CASSRSGTTPWETQYF. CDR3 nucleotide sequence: TGTGCCAGCAGCCGGAGCGGGACTACTCCATGGGAGACCCAGTACTTC.

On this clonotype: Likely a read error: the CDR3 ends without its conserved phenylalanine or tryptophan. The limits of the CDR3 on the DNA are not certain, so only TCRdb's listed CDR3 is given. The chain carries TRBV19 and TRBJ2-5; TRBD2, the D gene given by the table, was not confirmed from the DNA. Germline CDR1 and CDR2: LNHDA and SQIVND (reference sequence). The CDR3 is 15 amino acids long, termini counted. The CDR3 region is CASSSIRTQQETRYS.

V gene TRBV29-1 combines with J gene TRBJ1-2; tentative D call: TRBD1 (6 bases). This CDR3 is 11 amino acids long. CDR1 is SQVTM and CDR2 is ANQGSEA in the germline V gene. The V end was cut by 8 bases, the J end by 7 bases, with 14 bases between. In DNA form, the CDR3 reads TGCAGCATACCGAGGGGGTCTGGCTACACCTTC. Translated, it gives CSIPRGSGYTF.

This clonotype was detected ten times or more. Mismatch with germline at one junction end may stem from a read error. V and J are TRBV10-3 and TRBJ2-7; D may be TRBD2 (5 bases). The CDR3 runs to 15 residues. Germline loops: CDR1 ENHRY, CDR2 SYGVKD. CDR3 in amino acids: CASSESVAGTYEQYF. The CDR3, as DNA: TGTGCCAGCAGTGAGAGTGTGGCGGGCACCTACGAGCAGTACTTC.

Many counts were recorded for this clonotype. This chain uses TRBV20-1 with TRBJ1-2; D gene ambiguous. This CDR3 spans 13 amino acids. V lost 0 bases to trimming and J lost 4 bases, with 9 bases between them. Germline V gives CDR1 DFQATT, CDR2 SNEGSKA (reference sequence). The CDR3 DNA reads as TGCAGTGCTAGAGATCGGACCGTCTATGGCTACACCTTC. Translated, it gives CSARDRTVYGYTF.

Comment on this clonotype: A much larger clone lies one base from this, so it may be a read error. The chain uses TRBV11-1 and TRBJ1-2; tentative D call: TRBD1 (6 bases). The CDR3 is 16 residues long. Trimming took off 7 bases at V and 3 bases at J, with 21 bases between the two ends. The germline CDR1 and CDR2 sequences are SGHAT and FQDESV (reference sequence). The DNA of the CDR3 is TGTGCCAGCACCGGGGGCAAGGTTGGGGAGGACTATGGCTACACCTTC. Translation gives CASTGGKVGEDYGYTF.

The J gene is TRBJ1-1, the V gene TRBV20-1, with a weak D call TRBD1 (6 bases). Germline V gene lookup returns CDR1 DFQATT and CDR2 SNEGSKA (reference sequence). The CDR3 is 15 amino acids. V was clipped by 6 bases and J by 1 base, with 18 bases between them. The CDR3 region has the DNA TGCAGTGCCAGCAGCGAGCGGGGGGCGAACACTGAAGCTTTCTTT. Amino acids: CSASSERGANTEAFF.

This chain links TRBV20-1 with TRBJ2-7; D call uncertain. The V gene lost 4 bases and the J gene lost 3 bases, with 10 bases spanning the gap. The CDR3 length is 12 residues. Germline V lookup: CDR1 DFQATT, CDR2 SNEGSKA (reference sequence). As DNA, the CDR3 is TGCAGTGCTAATGACGGAGACTACGAGCAGTACTTC. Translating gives CSANDGDYEQYF.

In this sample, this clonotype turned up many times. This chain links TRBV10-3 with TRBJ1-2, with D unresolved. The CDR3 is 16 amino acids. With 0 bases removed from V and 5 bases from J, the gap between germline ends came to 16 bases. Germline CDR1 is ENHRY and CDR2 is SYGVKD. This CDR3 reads CAISESLVVRPYGYTF. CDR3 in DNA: TGTGCCATCAGTGAGTCCCTCGTGGTTCGACCTTATGGCTACACCTTC.

The CDR3 is CASRELLEWAQHF. In DNA form, the CDR3 reads TGTGCCAGCCGGGAGCTACTCGAATGGGCCCAGCATTTT. The chain is built from TRBV10-3 and TRBJ1-5, with unresolved D. This CDR3 has 13 amino acids. The V and J ends lost 10 bases and 11 bases respectively, with 21 bases between them. The germline V gene encodes CDR1 ENHRY and CDR2 SYGVKD.

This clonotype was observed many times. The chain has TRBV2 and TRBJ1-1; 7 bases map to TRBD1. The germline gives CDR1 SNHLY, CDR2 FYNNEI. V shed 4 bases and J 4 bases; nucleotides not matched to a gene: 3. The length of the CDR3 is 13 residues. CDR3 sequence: CASSVQGITEAFF. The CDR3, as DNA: TGTGCCAGCAGTGTACAGGGGATCACTGAAGCTTTCTTT. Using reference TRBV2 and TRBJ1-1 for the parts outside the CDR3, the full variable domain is EPEVTQTPSHQVTQMGQEVILRCVPISNHLYFYWYRQILGQKVEFLVSFYNNEISEKSEIFDDQFSVERPDGSNFTLKIRSTKLEDSAMYFCASSVQGITEAFFGQGTRLTVV.

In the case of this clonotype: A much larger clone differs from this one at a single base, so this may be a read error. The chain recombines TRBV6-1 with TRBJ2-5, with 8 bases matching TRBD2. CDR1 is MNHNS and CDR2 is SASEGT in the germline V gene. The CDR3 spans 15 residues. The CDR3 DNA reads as TGTGCCTGCAGTACAGCGGGACTAGGGGTAGAGACCCAGTACTTC. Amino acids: CACSTAGLGVETQYF.

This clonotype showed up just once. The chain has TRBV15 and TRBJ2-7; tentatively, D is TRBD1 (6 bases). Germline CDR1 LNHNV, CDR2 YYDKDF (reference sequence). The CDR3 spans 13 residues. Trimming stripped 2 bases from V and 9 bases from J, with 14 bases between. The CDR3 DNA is TGTGCCACCAGCAGAACCCCAGGGGTGGGGCAGTACTTC. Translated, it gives CATSRTPGVGQYF.

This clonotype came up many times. The CDR3 sequence is CASSFTREDSPLHF. The DNA of the CDR3 is TGTGCCAGCAGCTTCACACGGGAGGATTCACCCCTCCACTTT. The V gene is TRBV7-9, the J gene TRBJ1-6; D ambiguous. The V gene lost 3 bases and the J gene lost 8 bases, with 11 bases spanning the gap. Germline CDR1 reads SEHNR; CDR2 reads FQNEAQ (reference sequence). This CDR3 is built from 14 residues.

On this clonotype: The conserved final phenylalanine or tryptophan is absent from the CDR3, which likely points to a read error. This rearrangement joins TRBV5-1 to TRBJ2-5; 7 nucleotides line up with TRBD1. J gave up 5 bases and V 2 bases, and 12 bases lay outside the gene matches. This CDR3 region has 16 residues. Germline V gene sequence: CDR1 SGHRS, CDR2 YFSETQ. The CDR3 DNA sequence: TGCGCCAGCAGCTTTGGAAAGGGGGCCGACCTTGAGACCCAGTACTCC. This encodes CASSFGKGADLETQYS.

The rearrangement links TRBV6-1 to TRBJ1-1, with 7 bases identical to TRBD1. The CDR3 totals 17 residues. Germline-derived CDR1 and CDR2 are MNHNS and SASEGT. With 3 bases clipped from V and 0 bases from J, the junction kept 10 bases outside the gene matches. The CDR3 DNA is TGTGCCAGCAGTGACCCGACAGGGCAGACCATGAACACTGAAGCTTTCTTT. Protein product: CASSDPTGQTMNTEAFF.

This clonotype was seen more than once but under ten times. CDR3 coding DNA: TGTGCCAGCAGCTCCGGGACTAGCGGGAGTAGGTCCGGGGAGCTGTTTTTT. Amino acid sequence: CASSSGTSGSRSGELFF. The chain joins TRBV11-1 to TRBJ2-2; 14 bases map to TRBD2. Germline CDR1 reads SGHAT; CDR2 reads FQDESV (reference sequence). V lost 4 bases to trimming and J lost 6 bases; unmatched junction nucleotides: 7. The CDR3 is 17 amino acids.

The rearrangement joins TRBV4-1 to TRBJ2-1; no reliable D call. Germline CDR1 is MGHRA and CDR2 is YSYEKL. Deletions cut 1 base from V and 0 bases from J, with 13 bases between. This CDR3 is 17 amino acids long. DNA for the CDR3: TGCGCCAGCAGCCAAGGGCCGCGTCTAAGCTCCTACAATGAGCAGTTCTTC. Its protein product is CASSQGPRLSSYNEQFF.

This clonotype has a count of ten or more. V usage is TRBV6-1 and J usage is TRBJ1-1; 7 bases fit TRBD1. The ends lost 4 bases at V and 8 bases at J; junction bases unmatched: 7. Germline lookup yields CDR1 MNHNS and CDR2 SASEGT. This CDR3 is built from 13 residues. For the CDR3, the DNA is TGTGCCAGCAGTGGGACAGGAAGGGGCGAAGCTTTCTTT. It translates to CASSGTGRGEAFF.

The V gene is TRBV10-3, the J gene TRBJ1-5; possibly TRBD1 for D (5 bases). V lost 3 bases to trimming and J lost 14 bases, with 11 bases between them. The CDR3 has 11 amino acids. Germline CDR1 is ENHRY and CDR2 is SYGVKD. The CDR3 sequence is CAISDGGSEHF. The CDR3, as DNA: TGTGCCATCAGTGACGGGGGGAGTGAGCATTTT.

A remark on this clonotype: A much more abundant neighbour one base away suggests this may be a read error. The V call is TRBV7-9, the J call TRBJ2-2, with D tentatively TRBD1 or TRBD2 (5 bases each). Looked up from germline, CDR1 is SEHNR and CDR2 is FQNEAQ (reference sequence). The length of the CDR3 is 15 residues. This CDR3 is CASSPRQGYTGEPFF. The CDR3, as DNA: TGTGCCAGCAGTCCTCGTCAGGGTTACACCGGGGAGCCGTTTTTT. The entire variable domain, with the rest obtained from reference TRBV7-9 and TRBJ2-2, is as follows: DTGVSQNPRHKITKRGQNVTFRCDPISEHNRLYWYRQTLGQGPEFLTYFQNEAQLEKSRLLSDRFSAERPKGSFSTLEIQRTEQGDSAMYLCASSPRQGYTGEPFFGEGSRLTVL.

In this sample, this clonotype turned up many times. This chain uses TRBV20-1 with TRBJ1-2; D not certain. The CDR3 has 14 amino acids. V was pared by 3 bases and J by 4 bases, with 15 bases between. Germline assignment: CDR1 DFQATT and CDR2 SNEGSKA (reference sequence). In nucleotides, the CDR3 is TGCAGTGCTAGTAAAGTTGGGGAGGGCTATGGCTACACCTTC. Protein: CSASKVGEGYGYTF.

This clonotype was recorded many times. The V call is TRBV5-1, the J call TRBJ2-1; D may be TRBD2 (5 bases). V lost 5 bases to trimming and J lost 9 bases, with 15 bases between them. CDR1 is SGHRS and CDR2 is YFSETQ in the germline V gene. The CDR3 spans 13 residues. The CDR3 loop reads CASSGTSTSEQFF. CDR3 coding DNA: TGCGCCAGCAGTGGTACTAGTACAAGTGAGCAGTTCTTC.

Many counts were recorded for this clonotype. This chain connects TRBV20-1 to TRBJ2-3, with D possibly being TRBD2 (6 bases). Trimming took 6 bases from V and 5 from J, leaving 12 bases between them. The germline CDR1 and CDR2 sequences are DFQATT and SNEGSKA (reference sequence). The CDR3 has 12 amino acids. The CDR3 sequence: CSASPGLDTQYF. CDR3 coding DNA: TGCAGTGCGAGTCCGGGACTAGATACGCAGTATTTT.